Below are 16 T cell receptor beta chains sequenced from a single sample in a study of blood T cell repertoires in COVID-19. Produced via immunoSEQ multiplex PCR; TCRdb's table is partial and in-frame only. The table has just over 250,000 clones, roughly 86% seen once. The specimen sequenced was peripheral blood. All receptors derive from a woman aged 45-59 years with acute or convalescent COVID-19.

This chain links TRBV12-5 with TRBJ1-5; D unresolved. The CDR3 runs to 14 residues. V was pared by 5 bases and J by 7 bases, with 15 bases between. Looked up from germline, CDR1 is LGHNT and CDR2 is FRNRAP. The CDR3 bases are TGTGCTAGTGGTCCTAATGGGAGGGAACAGCCCCAGCATTTT. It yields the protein CASGPNGREQPQHF.

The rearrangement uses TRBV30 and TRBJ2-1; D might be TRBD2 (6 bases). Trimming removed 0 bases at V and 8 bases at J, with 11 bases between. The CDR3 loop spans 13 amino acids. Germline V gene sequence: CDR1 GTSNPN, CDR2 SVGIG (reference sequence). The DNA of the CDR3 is TGTGCCTGGAGTGTACCGACTAGTGATGAGCAGTTCTTC. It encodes CAWSVPTSDEQFF.

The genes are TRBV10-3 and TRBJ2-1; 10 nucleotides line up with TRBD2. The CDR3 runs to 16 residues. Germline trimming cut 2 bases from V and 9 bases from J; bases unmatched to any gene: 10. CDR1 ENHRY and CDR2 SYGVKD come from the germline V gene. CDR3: CAISERVLAGVVEQFF. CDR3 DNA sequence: TGTGCCATCAGTGAGAGGGTTCTAGCGGGAGTTGTTGAGCAGTTCTTC.

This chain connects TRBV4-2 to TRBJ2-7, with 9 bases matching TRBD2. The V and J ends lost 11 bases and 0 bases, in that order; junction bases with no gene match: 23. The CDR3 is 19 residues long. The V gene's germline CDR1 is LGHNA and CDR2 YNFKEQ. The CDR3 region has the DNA TGTGCCCGCCCCCTGGCGCGGGGGGGGGTGCACCTCTACTCCTACGAGCAGTACTTC. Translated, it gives CARPLARGGVHLYSYEQYF.

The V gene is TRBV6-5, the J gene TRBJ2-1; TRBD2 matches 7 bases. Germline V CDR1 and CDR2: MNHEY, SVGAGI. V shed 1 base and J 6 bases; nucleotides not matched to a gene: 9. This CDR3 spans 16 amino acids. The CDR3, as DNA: TGTGCCAGCAGTTACTTTACGGCGGGAGAGCTCAATGAGCAGTTCTTC. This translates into CASSYFTAGELNEQFF.

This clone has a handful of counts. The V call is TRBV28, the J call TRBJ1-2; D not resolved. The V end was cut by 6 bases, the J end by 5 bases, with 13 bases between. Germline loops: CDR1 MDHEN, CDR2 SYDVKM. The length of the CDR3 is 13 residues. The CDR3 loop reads CASSLGMGYGYTF. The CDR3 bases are TGTGCCAGCAGCCTCGGGATGGGGTATGGCTACACCTTC.

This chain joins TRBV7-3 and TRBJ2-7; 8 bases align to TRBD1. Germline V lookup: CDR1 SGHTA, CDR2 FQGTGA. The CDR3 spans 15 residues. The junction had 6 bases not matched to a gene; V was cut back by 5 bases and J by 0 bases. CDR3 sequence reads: CASSAGQASSYEQYF. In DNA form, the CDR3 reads TGTGCCAGCAGCGCGGGACAGGCCTCCTCCTACGAGCAGTACTTC.

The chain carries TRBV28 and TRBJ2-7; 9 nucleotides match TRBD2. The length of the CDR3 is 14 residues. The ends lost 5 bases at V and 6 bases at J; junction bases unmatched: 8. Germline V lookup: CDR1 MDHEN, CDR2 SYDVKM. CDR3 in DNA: TGTGCCAGCAGTCACCCGGGACTAGCTGCCGAGCAGTACTTC. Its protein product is CASSHPGLAAEQYF.

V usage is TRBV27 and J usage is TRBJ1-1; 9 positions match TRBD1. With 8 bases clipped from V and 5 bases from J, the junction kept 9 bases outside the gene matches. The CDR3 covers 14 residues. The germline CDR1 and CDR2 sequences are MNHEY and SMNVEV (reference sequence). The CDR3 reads CASGSTGGGTEAFF. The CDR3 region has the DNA TGTGCCAGCGGCTCCACAGGGGGCGGAACTGAAGCTTTCTTT.

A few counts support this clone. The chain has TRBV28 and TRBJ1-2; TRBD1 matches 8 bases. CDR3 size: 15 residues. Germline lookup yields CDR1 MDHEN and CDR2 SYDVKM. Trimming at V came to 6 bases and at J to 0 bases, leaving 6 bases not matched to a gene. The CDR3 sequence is CASRTPGQANYGYTF. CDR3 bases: TGTGCCAGCAGAACTCCGGGACAGGCTAACTATGGCTACACCTTC.

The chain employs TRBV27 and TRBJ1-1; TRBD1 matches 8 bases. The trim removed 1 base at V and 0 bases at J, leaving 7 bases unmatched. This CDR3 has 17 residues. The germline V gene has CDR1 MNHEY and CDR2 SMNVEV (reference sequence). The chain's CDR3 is CASSLYQGASMNTEAFF. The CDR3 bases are TGTGCCAGCAGTTTATATCAGGGGGCGTCAATGAACACTGAAGCTTTCTTT.

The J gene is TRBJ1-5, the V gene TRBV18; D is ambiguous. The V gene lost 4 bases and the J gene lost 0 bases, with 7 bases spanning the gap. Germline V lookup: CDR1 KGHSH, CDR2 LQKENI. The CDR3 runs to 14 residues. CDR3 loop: CASSLSYSNQPQHF. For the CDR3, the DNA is TGTGCCAGCTCACTATCTTATAGCAATCAGCCCCAGCATTTT.

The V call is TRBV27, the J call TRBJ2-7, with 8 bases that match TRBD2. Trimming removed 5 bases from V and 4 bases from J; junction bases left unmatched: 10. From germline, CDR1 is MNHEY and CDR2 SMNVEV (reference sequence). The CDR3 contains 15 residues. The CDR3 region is CASSLNAGTRYEQYF. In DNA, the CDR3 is TGTGCCAGCAGTCTCAACGCCGGGACTAGATACGAGCAGTACTTC.

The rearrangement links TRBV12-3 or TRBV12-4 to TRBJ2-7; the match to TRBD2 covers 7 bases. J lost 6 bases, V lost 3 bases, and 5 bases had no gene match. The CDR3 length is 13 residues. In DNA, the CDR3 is TGTGCCAGCAGTTTGTTGCGGGAGAGCGAGCAGTACTTC. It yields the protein CASSLLRESEQYF.

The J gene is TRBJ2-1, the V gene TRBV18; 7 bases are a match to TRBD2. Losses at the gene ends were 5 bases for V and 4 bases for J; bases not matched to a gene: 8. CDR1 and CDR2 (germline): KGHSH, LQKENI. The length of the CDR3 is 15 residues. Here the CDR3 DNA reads TGTGCCAGCTCAATATTGGCTAGCGGTTACAATGAGCAGTTCTTC. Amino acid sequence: CASSILASGYNEQFF.

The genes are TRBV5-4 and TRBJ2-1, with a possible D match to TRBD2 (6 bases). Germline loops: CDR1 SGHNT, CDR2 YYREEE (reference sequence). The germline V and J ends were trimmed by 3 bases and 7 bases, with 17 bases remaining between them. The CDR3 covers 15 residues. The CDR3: CASSSAREPGNEQFF. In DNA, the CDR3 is TGTGCCAGCAGCTCCGCCCGGGAGCCAGGAAATGAGCAGTTCTTC. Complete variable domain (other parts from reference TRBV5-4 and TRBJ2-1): ETGVTQSPTHLIKTRGQQVTLRCSSQSGHNTVSWYQQALGQGPQFIFQYYREEENGRGNFPPRFSGLQFPNYSSELNVNALELDDSALYLCASSSAREPGNEQFFGPGTRLTVL.